One and the same sample provided the 29 T cell receptor beta chains below, sequenced in a study of OX40 agonist ivuxolimab in advanced cancers. Assay: immunoSEQ multiplex PCR; the TCRdb copy retains only in-frame clones and omits some. Of around 76,000 clones listed, 85% to 95% are singletons. The material was CD4+ or CD8+ T cells sorted from blood, obtained in a trial of the OX40 agonist ivuxolimab. These receptors were collected from an adult with an advanced solid tumor such as melanoma, head and neck, liver or kidney cancer.

V is TRBV28 and J is TRBJ1-1; D gene unclear. Trimming left V 3 bases short and J 1 base short, with 15 bases between. This CDR3 comprises 16 residues. Germline V gives CDR1 MDHEN, CDR2 SYDVKM. The CDR3 region is CASSLIPFRQNTEAFF. DNA of the CDR3: TGTGCCAGCAGTTTGATTCCATTTCGACAGAACACTGAAGCTTTCTTT. The entire variable domain, with the rest obtained from reference TRBV28 and TRBJ1-1, is as follows: DVKVTQSSRYLVKRTGEKVFLECVQDMDHENMFWYRQDPGLGLRLIYFSYDVKMKEKGDIPEGYSVSREKKERFSLILESASTNQTSMYLCASSLIPFRQNTEAFFGQGTRLTVV.

J is TRBJ2-7 and V is TRBV6-5; 15 bases are shared with TRBD2. Trimming took 2 bases from V and 4 from J; bases not matched to a gene: 0. The CDR3 runs 15 residues. The germline V gene has CDR1 MNHEY and CDR2 SVGAGI. CDR3 residues: CASSYGLAGGYEQYF. The DNA for the CDR3 is TGTGCCAGCAGTTACGGACTAGCGGGAGGGTACGAGCAGTACTTC.

The chain couples TRBV9 to TRBJ2-7; D call uncertain. This CDR3 contains 14 residues. The V end lost 0 bases, the J end lost 0 bases, and 7 bases lay between the germline ends. Germline CDR1 and CDR2: SGDLS and YYNGEE. CDR3 protein: CASSVGDTSYEQYF. As DNA, the CDR3 is TGTGCCAGCAGCGTAGGAGACACCTCCTACGAGCAGTACTTC.

V is TRBV6-5 and J is TRBJ2-3; D gene ambiguous. V was cut by 0 bases and J by 2 bases, with 9 bases left in between. The CDR3 sequence is 15 residues long. Germline loops: CDR1 MNHEY, CDR2 SVGAGI. CDR3: CASSYSARVTDTQYF. In DNA form, the CDR3 reads TGTGCCAGCAGTTACTCGGCCAGAGTCACAGATACGCAGTATTTT.

To note about this clone: The junction departs from germline at one end; a sequencing error may be responsible. The CDR3 spells CASRQREDSSYEQYF. DNA for the CDR3: TGCGCCAGCCGCCAGCGGGAGGATTCTTCCTACGAGCAGTACTTC. The chain combines TRBV4-1 with TRBJ2-7; the match to TRBD2 covers 9 bases. This CDR3 contains 15 residues. CDR1 MGHRA and CDR2 YSYEKL come from the germline V gene.

V usage is TRBV18 and J usage is TRBJ1-1; D call uncertain. Germline V gene sequence: CDR1 KGHSH, CDR2 LQKENI. This CDR3 comprises 17 residues. V gave up 4 bases and J gave up 3 bases, with 21 bases separating them. The chain's CDR3 is CASSRGELIRLDTEAFF. DNA of the CDR3: TGTGCCAGCTCACGTGGCGAATTAATTAGATTGGACACTGAAGCTTTCTTT.

The chain combines TRBV6-6 with TRBJ1-4, with D maybe TRBD1 (5 bases). Trimming stripped 10 bases from V and 4 bases from J, with 13 bases between. The CDR3 runs to 13 residues. Germline V lookup: CDR1 MNHNY, CDR2 SVGAGI (reference sequence). CDR3 bases: TGTGCCACCTCCGGGGCATATAATGAAAAACTGTTTTTT. Encoded protein: CATSGAYNEKLFF.

The rearrangement joins TRBV15 to TRBJ2-7; 9 nucleotides agree with TRBD1. Germline V gene sequence: CDR1 LNHNV, CDR2 YYDKDF (reference sequence). The J segment lost 4 bases and the V segment lost 3 bases, leaving 7 bases of the junction unmatched. The CDR3 is 15 amino acids. The CDR3 sequence: CATSSRQGVRYEQYF. CDR3 nucleotide sequence: TGTGCCACCAGCAGCCGACAGGGGGTTAGGTACGAGCAGTACTTC. Drawing the rest from reference TRBV15 and TRBJ2-7, the complete variable domain is DAMVIQNPRYQVTQFGKPVTLSCSQTLNHNVMYWYQQKSSQAPKLLFHYYDKDFNNEADTPDNFQSRRPNTSFCFLDIRSPGLGDTAMYLCATSSRQGVRYEQYFGPGTRLTVT.

The genes are TRBV7-9 and TRBJ2-2, with 7 nucleotides matching TRBD1. CDR3 size: 14 residues. J lost 4 bases, V lost 6 bases, and 5 bases had no gene match. From germline, CDR1 is SEHNR and CDR2 FQNEAQ (reference sequence). In nucleotides, the CDR3 is TGTGCCAGCAGACCAACAGGGGTCACCGGGGAGCTGTTTTTT. The encoded protein is CASRPTGVTGELFF.

The rearrangement uses TRBV4-3 and TRBJ2-1, with TRBD2 as a possible D gene (6 bases). V dropped 2 bases and J dropped 10 bases, with 12 bases sitting between them. The CDR3 sequence is 13 residues long. In germline, CDR1 is LGHNA, CDR2 YSLEER. The CDR3 region has the DNA TGCGCCAGCAGCCAACTTCGGGGGAGGGAGCAGTTCTTC. Translating gives CASSQLRGREQFF.

The gene calls are TRBV5-1 and TRBJ1-4; unclear D gene. The CDR3 is 15 amino acids. V was pared by 0 bases and J by 0 bases, with 6 bases between. Per germline, CDR1 SGHRS and CDR2 YFSETQ. CDR3 amino acids: CASSLVGSTNEKLFF. The CDR3, as DNA: TGCGCCAGCAGCTTGGTGGGGTCAACTAATGAAAAACTGTTTTTT.

The gene calls are TRBV30 and TRBJ1-1, with a possible D match to TRBD1 (6 bases). V was shortened by 5 bases and J by 6 bases, with 19 bases between the two germline ends. The length of the CDR3 is 14 residues. Looked up from germline, CDR1 is GTSNPN and CDR2 is SVGIG (reference sequence). The CDR3, as DNA: TGTGCCTGGGACCTCTATGGGGGGCAATCTGAAGCTTTCTTT. This codes for CAWDLYGGQSEAFF.

The rearrangement links TRBV7-8 to TRBJ1-3; 10 nucleotides line up with TRBD1. V dropped 1 base and J dropped 0; count of bases not matched to a gene: 0. The germline gives CDR1 SGHVS, CDR2 FQNEAQ. The CDR3 sequence is 16 residues long. The CDR3 DNA reads TGTGCCAGCAGCTTAGGGACAGGGGGCTCTGGAAACACCATATATTTT. Its protein product is CASSLGTGGSGNTIYF.

This chain joins TRBV4-3 and TRBJ2-2; possible D gene TRBD1, 6 bases. CDR1 and CDR2 from the germline V gene are LGHNA and YSLEER. This CDR3 comprises 16 residues. The V end lost 0 bases, the J end lost 5 bases, and 13 bases lay between the germline ends. The CDR3: CASSQDPGEITGELFF. The CDR3 coding sequence is TGCGCCAGCAGCCAAGATCCAGGGGAGATTACCGGGGAGCTGTTTTTT.

DNA for the CDR3: TGTGCCAGCAGTGAAGCGAGCAGGGGCCCAATCGACGAGCAGTACTTC. Protein product: CASSEASRGPIDEQYF. This chain uses TRBV6-1 with TRBJ2-7, with D possibly TRBD1 on 6 matching bases. V was clipped by 0 bases and J by 5 bases, with 17 bases between them. Looked up from germline, CDR1 is MNHNS and CDR2 is SASEGT. The length of the CDR3 is 16 residues.

The chain links TRBV27 to TRBJ2-7; TRBD1 matches at 8 bases. V shed 6 bases, J shed 1 base, and the junction held 11 bases outside the gene matches. Germline V lookup: CDR1 MNHEY, CDR2 SMNVEV (reference sequence). The CDR3 extends over 16 amino acids. CDR3: CASSALGDRGSYEQYF. The CDR3, as DNA: TGTGCCAGCAGCGCCTTGGGAGACAGGGGATCCTACGAGCAGTACTTC.

The CDR3: CASSYPAGGGEQFF. The CDR3 bases are TGTGCCAGCAGTTACCCGGCGGGGGGTGGTGAGCAGTTCTTC. The V and J genes are TRBV6-5 and TRBJ2-1, with 8 bases aligning to TRBD2. CDR3 size: 14 residues. Germline V gene lookup returns CDR1 MNHEY and CDR2 SVGAGI. V shed 2 bases, J shed 9 bases, and the junction held 6 bases outside the gene matches.

This rearrangement joins TRBV5-4 to TRBJ2-2; 7 nucleotides agree with TRBD2. In germline, CDR1 is SGHNT, CDR2 YYREEE (reference sequence). After removal of 4 bases from V and 1 base from J, the junction contained 7 bases not matched to a gene. The CDR3 has 16 residues. The DNA of the CDR3 is TGTGCCAGCAGCCCCCCGGCGGGGGTGAACACCGGGGAGCTGTTTTTT. This codes for CASSPPAGVNTGELFF.

V usage is TRBV27 and J usage is TRBJ1-1; maybe TRBD1 (6 bases). The CDR3 covers 15 residues. Germline V lookup: CDR1 MNHEY, CDR2 SMNVEV (reference sequence). V was clipped by 2 bases and J by 1 base, with 11 bases between them. The CDR3 nucleotides are TGTGCCAGCAGTTTAGTGGGGGGCGGGAACACTGAAGCTTTCTTT. Its protein product is CASSLVGGGNTEAFF.

This clone appeared a single time. V gene TRBV7-9 combines with J gene TRBJ1-2; D may be TRBD1 (6 bases). Per germline, CDR1 SEHNR and CDR2 FQNEAQ (reference sequence). V shed 2 bases and J shed 6 bases, with 16 bases lying between them. This CDR3 is built from 15 residues. CDR3 amino acids: CASSLPRGPGDGYTF. CDR3 bases: TGTGCCAGCAGCTTACCCCGAGGGCCAGGGGATGGCTACACCTTC.

The V call is TRBV2, the J call TRBJ1-1; D possibly corresponds to TRBD1 (6 bases). The germline V and J ends were trimmed by 1 base and 1 base, with 13 bases remaining between them. CDR1 is SNHLY, CDR2 FYNNEI, per germline. This CDR3 region has 16 residues. CDR3 in amino acids: CASSEVGGRGNTEAFF. In nucleotides, the CDR3 is TGTGCCAGCAGTGAAGTCGGGGGGCGAGGGAACACTGAAGCTTTCTTT.

This chain connects TRBV4-3 to TRBJ1-3; a possible D gene is TRBD1 (6 bases). Between the trimmed V and J ends, which lost 1 base and 2 bases, there was a span of 9 bases. CDR1 is LGHNA and CDR2 is YSLEER in the germline V gene. The CDR3 contains 15 residues. CDR3 residues: CASSQVRGPGNTIYF. Written as DNA, the CDR3 is TGCGCCAGCAGCCAAGTCAGGGGCCCTGGAAACACCATATATTTT.

This chain uses TRBV25-1 with TRBJ2-6; no clear D. Germline-derived CDR1 and CDR2 are MGHDK and SYGVNS. The CDR3 is made up of 16 amino acids. Trimming cost V 3 bases and J 4 bases, with 13 bases left between them. The CDR3 sequence is CASSDWGLGGANVLTF. The CDR3 DNA reads TGTGCCAGCAGTGATTGGGGATTAGGAGGGGCCAACGTCCTGACTTTC. Complete variable domain (other parts from reference TRBV25-1 and TRBJ2-6): EADIYQTPRYLVIGTGKKITLECSQTMGHDKMYWYQQDPGMELHLIHYSYGVNSTEKGDLSSESTVSRIRTEHFPLTLESARPSHTSQYLCASSDWGLGGANVLTFGAGSRLTVL.

The CDR3 DNA follows: TGTGCCAGTGGGACGGGATGGATCACAGATACGCAGTATTTT. This sequence encodes CASGTGWITDTQYF. This chain joins TRBV19 and TRBJ2-3; either TRBD1 or TRBD2 may supply D (5 bases each). The V gene lost 8 bases and the J gene lost 2 bases, with 14 bases spanning the gap. CDR1 is LNHDA, CDR2 SQIVND, per germline (reference sequence). CDR3 length: 14 residues.

The gene calls are TRBV4-3 and TRBJ2-3, with D unclear. Germline V lookup: CDR1 LGHNA, CDR2 YSLEER. This CDR3 comprises 15 residues. The V end lost 0 bases, the J end lost 2 bases, and 9 bases lay between the germline ends. Here the CDR3 DNA reads TGCGCCAGCAGCCAAGAGGCTAGAACCACAGATACGCAGTATTTT. It encodes CASSQEARTTDTQYF.

The rearrangement links TRBV5-5 to TRBJ1-2; D not certain. The CDR3 is made up of 14 amino acids. V shed 2 bases and J shed 3 bases, with 11 bases lying between them. The germline CDR1 and CDR2 sequences are SGHKS and YYEKEE (reference sequence). The DNA of the CDR3 is TGTGCCAGCAGCTTAGGTTTCAGCGACTATGGCTACACCTTC. The encoded protein is CASSLGFSDYGYTF.

The rearrangement links TRBV30 to TRBJ2-7; D ambiguous. The CDR3 loop spans 12 amino acids. Germline-derived CDR1 and CDR2 are GTSNPN and SVGIG (reference sequence). V was trimmed by 0 bases and J by 6 bases, leaving 9 bases between them. The DNA of the CDR3 is TGTGCCTGGAGTGTAGGGCCTGGCGAGCAGTACTTC. Its protein product is CAWSVGPGEQYF.

V gene TRBV19 combines with J gene TRBJ2-2; D perhaps matches TRBD1 (6 bases). The germline V and J ends were trimmed by 9 bases and 3 bases, with 17 bases remaining between them. Germline V CDR1 and CDR2: LNHDA, SQIVND (reference sequence). The CDR3 is 15 amino acids. The CDR3 coding sequence is TGTGCCAGCAGGGGCCTCGAGACCTACACCGGGGAGCTGTTTTTT. It yields the protein CASRGLETYTGELFF.

CDR3 nucleotide sequence: TGTGCCAGCAGCTTTGGCAGAGGCTCTGGAAACACCATATATTTT. Amino acids: CASSFGRGSGNTIYF. The chain combines TRBV11-2 with TRBJ1-3; D is undetermined. V lost 3 bases and J lost 0, with 9 bases in between. Germline V gene lookup returns CDR1 SGHAT and CDR2 FQNNGV. The CDR3 contains 15 residues.